Listed here are 10 T cell receptor beta chains from one sample, sequenced in a study of T-cell reconstitution after alpha-beta-depleted transplantation in children. Researchers prepared the TCRbeta library using unique molecular identifiers, the study reports. From the PCR reads, TCRdb called clonotypes with MiXCR, one entry per CDR3 protein. In the table there are over 100,000 distinct CDR3 sequences, about a tenth of which are singletons. The material was PBMCs, obtained before TCRalphabeta/CD19-depleted stem cell transplant. All receptors derive from a boy between 2 and 15 years old with acute lymphoblastic leukemia, due to receive a stem cell transplant.

This clonotype appeared a few times. The chain combines TRBV7-8 with TRBJ2-2; TRBD2 agrees at 11 bases. The J segment lost 2 bases and the V segment lost 2 bases, leaving 1 base of the junction unmatched. Germline CDR1 is SGHVS and CDR2 is FQNEAQ. The CDR3 runs to 16 residues. CDR3 amino acids: CASSLLAGGNTGELFF. As DNA, the CDR3 is TGTGCCAGCAGCTTACTAGCGGGAGGAAACACCGGGGAGCTGTTTTTT.

Concerning this clonotype itself: A much larger clone lies a single base off, so this may be a read error. This chain uses TRBV12-3 or TRBV12-4 with TRBJ2-1; 10 nucleotides align to TRBD2. CDR3 length equals 18 residues. The CDR3 spells CAISLTRLAGVNYNEQFF. CDR3 nucleotide sequence: TGTGCCATCAGTTTAACTCGGCTAGCGGGAGTTAACTACAATGAGCAGTTCTTC.

This clonotype was observed a few times. For the CDR3, the DNA is TGCGCCAGCAGCTTGGAAACAGGGGGCTTCTACGAGCAGTACTTC. Translated, it gives CASSLETGGFYEQYF. The chain combines TRBV5-1 with TRBJ2-7; 9 bases match TRBD1. Per germline, CDR1 SGHRS and CDR2 YFSETQ. V shed 0 bases and J 3 bases; nucleotides not matched to a gene: 4. The CDR3 loop spans 15 amino acids.

This clonotype was picked up many times. CDR3 sequence reads: CASSSGLDYGYTF. The DNA of the CDR3 is TGTGCCAGCTCATCCGGGTTAGACTATGGCTACACCTTC. The chain combines TRBV18 with TRBJ1-2, with D unresolved. Per germline, CDR1 KGHSH and CDR2 LQKENI. The CDR3 spans 13 residues. Trimming took off 5 bases at V and 3 bases at J, with 10 bases between the two ends.

The chain links TRBV20-1 to TRBJ2-5; D is possibly TRBD2 (6 bases). Germline V gene data show CDR1 as DFQATT and CDR2 as SNEGSKA (reference sequence). The V gene lost 1 base and the J gene lost 4 bases, with 13 bases spanning the gap. The CDR3 length is 14 residues. The CDR3 nucleotides read TGCAGTGCTAGAGGGGGGACTTCAACAGAGACCCAGTACTTC. It encodes CSARGGTSTETQYF.

This clonotype has only a few counts. The chain links TRBV5-1 to TRBJ1-1, with TRBD1 identical over 10 bases. V was pared by 0 bases and J by 1 base, with 3 bases of the junction left unmatched. Germline CDR1 and CDR2: SGHRS and YFSETQ. This CDR3 region has 16 residues. The CDR3 DNA sequence: TGCGCCAGCAGCTTGGGACAGGGGGCGAGGAACACTGAAGCTTTCTTT. It encodes CASSLGQGARNTEAFF. Looking up the rest from reference TRBV5-1 and TRBJ1-1 gives the full variable domain: KAGVTQTPRYLIKTRGQQVTLSCSPISGHRSVSWYQQTPGQGLQFLFEYFSETQRNKGNFPGRFSGRQFSNSRSEMNVSTLELGDSALYLCASSLGQGARNTEAFFGQGTRLTVV.

The CDR3 is CASSRRSETQYF. CDR3 coding DNA: TGTGCCAGCTCCAGGCGGTCGGAGACCCAGTACTTC. V is TRBV18 and J is TRBJ2-5; D ambiguous. The CDR3 runs 12 residues. CDR1 and CDR2 from the germline V gene are KGHSH and LQKENI. V was shortened by 6 bases and J by 5 bases, with 10 bases between the two germline ends.

In its sample, this clonotype was seen a few times. This CDR3 reads CSARQRGNTIYF. The DNA for the CDR3 is TGCAGTGCTAGACAACGTGGAAACACCATATATTTT. The rearrangement joins TRBV20-1 to TRBJ1-3; no clear D. Trimming shortened V by 2 bases and J by 3 bases, and 5 bases separated the two germline ends. Germline V gives CDR1 DFQATT, CDR2 SNEGSKA (reference sequence). The CDR3 contains 12 residues.

This clonotype has a handful of counts. This chain joins TRBV3-1 and TRBJ2-3; D may correspond to TRBD1 or TRBD2 (6 bases each). CDR1 LGHDT and CDR2 YNNKEL come from the germline V gene (reference sequence). V lost 0 bases and J 3 bases, leaving 10 bases between the germline ends. This CDR3 region has 15 residues. CDR3 in amino acids: CASSQDRGRTDTQYF. CDR3 sequence (DNA): TGTGCCAGCAGCCAAGATAGGGGGAGGACAGATACGCAGTATTTT.

This clonotype was recorded at least ten times. V usage is TRBV12-3 or TRBV12-4 and J usage is TRBJ1-2; 8 nucleotides line up with TRBD1. The length of the CDR3 is 13 residues. V dropped 7 bases and J dropped 6; count of bases not matched to a gene: 7. Here the CDR3 reads CASTSGQGHGYTF. DNA for the CDR3: TGTGCCAGCACCTCAGGACAGGGACATGGCTACACCTTC.